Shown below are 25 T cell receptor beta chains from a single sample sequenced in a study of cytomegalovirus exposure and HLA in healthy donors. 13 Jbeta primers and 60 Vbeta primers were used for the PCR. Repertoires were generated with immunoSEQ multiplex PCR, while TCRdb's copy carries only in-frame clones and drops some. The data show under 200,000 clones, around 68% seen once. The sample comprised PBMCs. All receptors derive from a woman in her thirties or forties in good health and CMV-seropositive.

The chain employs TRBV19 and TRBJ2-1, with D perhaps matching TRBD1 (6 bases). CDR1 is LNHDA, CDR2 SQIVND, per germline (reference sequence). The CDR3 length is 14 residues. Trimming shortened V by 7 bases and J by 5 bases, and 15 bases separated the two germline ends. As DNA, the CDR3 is TGTGCCAGTACCCATTCCGAGGGGGACAATGAGCAGTTCTTC. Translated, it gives CASTHSEGDNEQFF.

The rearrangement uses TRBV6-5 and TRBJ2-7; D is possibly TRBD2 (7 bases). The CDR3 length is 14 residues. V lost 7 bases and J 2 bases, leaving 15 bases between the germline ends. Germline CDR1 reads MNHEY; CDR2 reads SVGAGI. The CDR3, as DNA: TGTGCCAGCAATAAGGGGGGGAGCCCCTACGAGCAGTACTTC. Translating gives CASNKGGSPYEQYF.

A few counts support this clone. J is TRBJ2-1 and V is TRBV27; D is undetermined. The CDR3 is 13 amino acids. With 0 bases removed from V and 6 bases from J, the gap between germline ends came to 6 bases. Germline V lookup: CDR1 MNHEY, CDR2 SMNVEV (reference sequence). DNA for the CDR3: TGTGCCAGCAGTTTATCGCGTGGCAATGAGCAGTTCTTC. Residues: CASSLSRGNEQFF.

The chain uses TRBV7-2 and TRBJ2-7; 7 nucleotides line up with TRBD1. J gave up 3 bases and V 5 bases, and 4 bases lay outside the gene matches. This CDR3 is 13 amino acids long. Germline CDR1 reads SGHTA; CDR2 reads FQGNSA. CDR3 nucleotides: TGTGCCAGCAGCGGGGACAGAAACTACGAGCAGTACTTC. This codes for CASSGDRNYEQYF.

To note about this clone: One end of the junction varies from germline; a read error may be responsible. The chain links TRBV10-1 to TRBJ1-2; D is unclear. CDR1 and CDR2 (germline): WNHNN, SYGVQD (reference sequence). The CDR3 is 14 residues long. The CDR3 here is CASSRRLCNYGYPF. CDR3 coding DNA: TGCGCCAGCAGTCGGAGACTCTGTAACTATGGCTACCCCTTC.

The CDR3 spells CASSESGVGNSPLHF. For the CDR3, the DNA is TGTGCCAGCAGTGAATCAGGGGTCGGTAATTCACCCCTCCACTTT. The V and J genes are TRBV2 and TRBJ1-6; D possibly corresponds to TRBD1 (6 bases). The germline V gene has CDR1 SNHLY and CDR2 FYNNEI. The CDR3 runs 15 residues. V lost 2 bases, J lost 6 bases, and 11 bases lay in between.

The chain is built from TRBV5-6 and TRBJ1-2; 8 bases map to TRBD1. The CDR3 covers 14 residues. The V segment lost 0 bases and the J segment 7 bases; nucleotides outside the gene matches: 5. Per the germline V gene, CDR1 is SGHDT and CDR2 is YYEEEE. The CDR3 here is CASSLGQGARGYTF. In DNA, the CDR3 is TGTGCCAGCAGCTTGGGGCAGGGGGCTCGTGGCTACACCTTC.

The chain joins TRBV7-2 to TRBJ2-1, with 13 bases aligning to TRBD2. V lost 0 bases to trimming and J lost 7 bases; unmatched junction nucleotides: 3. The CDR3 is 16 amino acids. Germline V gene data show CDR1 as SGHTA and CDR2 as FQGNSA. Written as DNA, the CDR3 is TGTGCCAGCAGCTTAGCGACTAGCGGGGGGCTTAATGAGCAGTTCTTC. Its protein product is CASSLATSGGLNEQFF.

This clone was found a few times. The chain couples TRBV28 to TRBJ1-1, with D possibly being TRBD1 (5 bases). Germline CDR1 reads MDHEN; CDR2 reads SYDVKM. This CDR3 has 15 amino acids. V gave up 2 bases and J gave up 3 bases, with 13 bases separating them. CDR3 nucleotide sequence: TGTGCCAGCAGTTTAAGGGGACTGACAGACACTGAAGCTTTCTTT. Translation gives CASSLRGLTDTEAFF.

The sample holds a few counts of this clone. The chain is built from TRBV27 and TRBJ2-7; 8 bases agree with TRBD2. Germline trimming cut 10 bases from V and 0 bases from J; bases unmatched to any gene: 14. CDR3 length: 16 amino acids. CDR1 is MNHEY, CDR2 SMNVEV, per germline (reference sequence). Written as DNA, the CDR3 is TGTGCCACCAGGGCCCGGGGGGGCTACAGCTCCTACGAGCAGTACTTC. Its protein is CATRARGGYSSYEQYF.

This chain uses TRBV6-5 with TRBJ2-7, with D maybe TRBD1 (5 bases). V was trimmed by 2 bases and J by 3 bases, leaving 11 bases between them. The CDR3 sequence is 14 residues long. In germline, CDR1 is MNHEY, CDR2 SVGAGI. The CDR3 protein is CASSYRTRFYEQYF. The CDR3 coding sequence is TGTGCCAGCAGTTACAGGACAAGGTTCTACGAGCAGTACTTC.

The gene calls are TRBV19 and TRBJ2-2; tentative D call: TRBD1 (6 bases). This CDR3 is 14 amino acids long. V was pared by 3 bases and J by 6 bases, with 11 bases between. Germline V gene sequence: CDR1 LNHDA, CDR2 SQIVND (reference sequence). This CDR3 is CASSIRTASGELFF. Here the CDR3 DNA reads TGTGCCAGTAGTATCCGGACAGCCTCCGGGGAGCTGTTTTTT.

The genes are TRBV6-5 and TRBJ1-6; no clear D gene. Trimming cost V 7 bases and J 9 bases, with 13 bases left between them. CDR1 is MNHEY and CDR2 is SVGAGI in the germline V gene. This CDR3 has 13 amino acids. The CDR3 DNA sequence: TGTGCCAGCAAAACCGCCGCGGGTTCACCCCTCCACTTT. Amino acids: CASKTAAGSPLHF.

The CDR3 DNA reads as TGTGCCAGCAGCTTAGGTCTAGCGGGAGGGCGTTCCTACAATGAGCAGTTCTTC. Encoded protein: CASSLGLAGGRSYNEQFF. The chain employs TRBV11-3 and TRBJ2-1; 12 bases align to TRBD2. V lost 1 base, J lost 1 base, and 5 bases stayed unmatched. The CDR3 is 18 residues long. Germline assignment: CDR1 SGHNT and CDR2 YENEEA.

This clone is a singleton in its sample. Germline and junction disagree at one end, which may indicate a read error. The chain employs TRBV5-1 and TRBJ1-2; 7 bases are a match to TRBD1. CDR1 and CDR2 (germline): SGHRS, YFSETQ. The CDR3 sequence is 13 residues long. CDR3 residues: CASSQGGDYGYPF. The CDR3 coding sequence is TGCGCCAGCAGCCAGGGGGGAGACTATGGCTACCCCTTC.

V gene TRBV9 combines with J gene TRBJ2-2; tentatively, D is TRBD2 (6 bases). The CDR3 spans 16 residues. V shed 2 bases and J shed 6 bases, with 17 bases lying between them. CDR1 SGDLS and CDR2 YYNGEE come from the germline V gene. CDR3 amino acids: CASSVSPRGEAGELFF. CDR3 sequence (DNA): TGTGCCAGCAGCGTTTCCCCGCGTGGGGAGGCCGGGGAGCTGTTTTTT.

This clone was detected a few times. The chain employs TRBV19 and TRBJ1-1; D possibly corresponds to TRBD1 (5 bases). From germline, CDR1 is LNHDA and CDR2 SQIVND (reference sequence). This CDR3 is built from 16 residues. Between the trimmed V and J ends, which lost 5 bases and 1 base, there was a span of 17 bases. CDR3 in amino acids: CASSPPYGGRNTEAFF. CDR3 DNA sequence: TGTGCCAGTAGTCCCCCCTACGGGGGACGGAACACTGAAGCTTTCTTT.

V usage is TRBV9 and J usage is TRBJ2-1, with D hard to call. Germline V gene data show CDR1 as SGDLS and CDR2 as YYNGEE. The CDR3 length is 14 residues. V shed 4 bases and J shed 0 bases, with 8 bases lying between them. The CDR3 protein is CASSRTGSYNEQFF. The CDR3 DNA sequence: TGTGCCAGCAGCCGTACTGGCTCCTACAATGAGCAGTTCTTC.

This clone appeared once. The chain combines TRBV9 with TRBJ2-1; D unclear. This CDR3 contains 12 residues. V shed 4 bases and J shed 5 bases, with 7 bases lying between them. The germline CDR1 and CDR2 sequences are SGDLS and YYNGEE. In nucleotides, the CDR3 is TGTGCCAGCAGCAGTTCGGACAATGAGCAGTTCTTC. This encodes CASSSSDNEQFF.

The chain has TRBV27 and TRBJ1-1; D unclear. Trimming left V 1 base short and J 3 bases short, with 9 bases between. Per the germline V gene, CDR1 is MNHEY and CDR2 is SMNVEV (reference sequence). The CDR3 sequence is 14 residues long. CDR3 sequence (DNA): TGTGCCAGCAGTTTATTCCTTTCCGACACTGAAGCTTTCTTT. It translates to CASSLFLSDTEAFF.

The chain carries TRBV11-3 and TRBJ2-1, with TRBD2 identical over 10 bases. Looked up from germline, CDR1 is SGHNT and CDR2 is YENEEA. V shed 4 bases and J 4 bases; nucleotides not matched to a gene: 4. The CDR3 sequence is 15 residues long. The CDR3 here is CASSSRTSGYNEQFF. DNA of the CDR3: TGTGCCAGCAGCTCCCGGACTAGCGGATACAATGAGCAGTTCTTC.

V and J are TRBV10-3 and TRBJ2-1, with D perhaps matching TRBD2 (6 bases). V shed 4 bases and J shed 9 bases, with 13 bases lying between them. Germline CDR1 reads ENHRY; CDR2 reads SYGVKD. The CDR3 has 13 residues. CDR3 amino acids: CAISAETSCEQFF. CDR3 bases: TGTGCCATCAGTGCTGAGACTAGTTGTGAGCAGTTCTTC.

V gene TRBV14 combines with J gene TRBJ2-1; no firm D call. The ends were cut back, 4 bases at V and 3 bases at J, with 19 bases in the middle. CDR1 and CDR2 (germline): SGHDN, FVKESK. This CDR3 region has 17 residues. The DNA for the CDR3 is TGTGCCAGCAGCCCTTACCCGCATCCTAGAGGCTACAATGAGCAGTTCTTC. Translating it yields CASSPYPHPRGYNEQFF.

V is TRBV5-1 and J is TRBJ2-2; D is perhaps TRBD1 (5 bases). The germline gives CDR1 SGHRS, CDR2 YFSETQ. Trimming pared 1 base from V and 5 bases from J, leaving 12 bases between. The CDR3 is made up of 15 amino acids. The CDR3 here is CASSLSAGRTGELFF. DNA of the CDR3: TGCGCCAGCAGCTTGTCTGCAGGGCGGACCGGGGAGCTGTTTTTT.

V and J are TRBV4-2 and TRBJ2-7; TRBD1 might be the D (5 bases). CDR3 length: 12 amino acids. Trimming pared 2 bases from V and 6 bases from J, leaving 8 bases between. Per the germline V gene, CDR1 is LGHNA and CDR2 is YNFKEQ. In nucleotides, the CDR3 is TGTGCCAGCAGCCAATTGGGGCTCGAGCAGTACTTC. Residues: CASSQLGLEQYF.